The 18 T cell receptor beta chains listed next were all sequenced from one sample in a study of metastatic and nonmetastatic thyroid tumors. No patient had received any treatment before thyroid surgery. TCRdb re-analyzed the PCR reads through MiXCR. The sample contains around 64,000 clones, approximately 4% of which appear only once. The material sequenced was blood. All receptors come from a female donor with papillary thyroid cancer or a benign thyroid nodule (not recorded which). Some clones in this sample may be carry-over from other donors' samples.

This clone was detected only a few times. One end of the junction is discordant with germline, which a read error may explain. The chain has TRBV6-9 and TRBJ1-2; unclear D gene. Germline CDR1 reads MNHGY; CDR2 reads SVAAGI. This CDR3 comprises 15 residues. CDR3 coding DNA: TGTGCCAGCAGTTACTCGAATGAATGGATCTATGTCTACACCTTC. Its translation is CASSYSNEWIYVYTF.

In its sample, this clone was seen a few times. A much larger clone differs from this one at a single base, so this may be a read error. The sample has other DNA sequences that encode this CDR3 too. The chain employs TRBV7-7 and TRBJ2-5; D remains unclear. Looked up from germline, CDR1 is SSHAT and CDR2 is FNYEAQ (reference sequence). The CDR3 is 13 amino acids. The CDR3: CASSSSYQETQYF. The CDR3 coding sequence is TGTGCTAGCAGCTCTTCTTACCAAGAGACCCAGTACTTC. Complete variable domain (other parts from reference TRBV7-7 and TRBJ2-5): GAGVSQSPRYKVTKRGQDVTLRCDPISSHATLYWYQQALGQGPEFLTYFNYEAQPDKSGLPSDRFSAERPEGSISTLTIQRTEQRDSAMYRCASSSSYQETQYFGPGTRLLVL.

This clone was seen many times. Sequence at one end of the junction differs from germline and may be a read error. This chain joins TRBV5-1 and TRBJ2-7; a weak D match, TRBD2 (5 bases). Germline-derived CDR1 and CDR2 are SGHRS and YFSETQ. This CDR3 has 11 amino acids. CDR3 protein: CAGRRQNEQYF. The CDR3 DNA follows: TGCGCCGGCAGGAGGCAAAACGAGCAGTACTTC.

This clone was seen repeatedly, ten times or more. The V gene is TRBV2, the J gene TRBJ2-1; 13 nucleotides agree with TRBD2. Germline loops: CDR1 SNHLY, CDR2 FYNNEI. V lost 4 bases and J lost 6; bases outside the gene matches: 3. The CDR3 spans 15 residues. The CDR3, as DNA: TGTGCCAGCAGTGGACTAGCGGGAGGTGTCAATGAGCAGTTCTTC. This sequence encodes CASSGLAGGVNEQFF. The full variable domain, completed using reference TRBV2 and TRBJ2-1, is EPEVTQTPSHQVTQMGQEVILRCVPISNHLYFYWYRQILGQKVEFLVSFYNNEISEKSEIFDDQFSVERPDGSNFTLKIRSTKLEDSAMYFCASSGLAGGVNEQFFGPGTRLTVL.

There are a few counts of this clone. This chain connects TRBV18 to TRBJ1-1; no clear D. The V end was cut by 2 bases, the J end by 1 base, with 8 bases between. Germline V gene lookup returns CDR1 KGHSH and CDR2 LQKENI. This CDR3 is built from 14 residues. CDR3 in DNA: TGTGCCAGCTCACCAGGGGAGGGGAACACTGAAGCTTTCTTT. Translated: CASSPGEGNTEAFF.

This clone occurred many times. This rearrangement joins TRBV19 to TRBJ2-7; TRBD2 aligns across 7 bases. The germline V gene has CDR1 LNHDA and CDR2 SQIVND (reference sequence). Trimming at V came to 1 base and at J to 3 bases, leaving 6 bases not matched to a gene. The CDR3 totals 15 residues. DNA for the CDR3: TGTGCCAGTAGTATAGTCGCGGGAGAAAACTACGAGCAGTACTTC. Protein product: CASSIVAGENYEQYF.

This clone occurred many times. The rearrangement joins TRBV6-5 to TRBJ2-2, with no clear D. The CDR3 has 12 amino acids. V was clipped by 2 bases and J by 7 bases, with 5 bases between them. Germline values: CDR1 MNHEY, CDR2 SVGAGI. Written as DNA, the CDR3 is TGTGCCAGCAGTTACGAAGTCGGGGAGCTGTTTTTT. This encodes CASSYEVGELFF.

This clone has at least ten counts. This chain uses TRBV5-1 with TRBJ2-3; D might be TRBD2 (5 bases). Germline CDR1 SGHRS, CDR2 YFSETQ. The CDR3 is 16 amino acids. V was cut by 0 bases and J by 2 bases, with 13 bases left in between. The CDR3 bases are TGCGCCAGCAGCTTGGGGATAGGACTCGACACAGATACGCAGTATTTT. As protein: CASSLGIGLDTDTQYF.

This clone was seen a few times. The gene calls are TRBV7-9 and TRBJ2-5; tentatively, D is TRBD2 (6 bases). The CDR3 is 13 amino acids. Deletions cut 10 bases from V and 3 bases from J, with 15 bases between. Germline V lookup: CDR1 SEHNR, CDR2 FQNEAQ (reference sequence). CDR3 nucleotide sequence: TGTGCCACCCGGCGGGGCGCGGAAGAGACCCAGTACTTC. Encoded protein: CATRRGAEETQYF.

CDR3 in DNA: TGTGCCAGCAGCCTCACGGGACTACGCAATGAGCAGTTCTTC. Amino acids: CASSLTGLRNEQFF. The chain is built from TRBV11-2 and TRBJ2-1; 7 nucleotides line up with TRBD2. This CDR3 is 14 amino acids long. Germline CDR1 is SGHAT and CDR2 is FQNNGV. Unmatched junction bases numbered 7, after V lost 5 bases and J lost 6 bases. Drawing the rest from reference TRBV11-2 and TRBJ2-1, the complete variable domain is EAGVAQSPRYKIIEKRQSVAFWCNPISGHATLYWYQQILGQGPKLLIQFQNNGVVDDSQLPKDRFSAERLKGVDSTLKIQPAKLEDSAVYLCASSLTGLRNEQFFGPGTRLTVL.

The sample holds many counts of this clone. This chain connects TRBV19 to TRBJ2-7; 7 bases align to TRBD1. Germline CDR1 LNHDA, CDR2 SQIVND (reference sequence). The CDR3 contains 15 residues. V shed 3 bases, J shed 1 base, and the junction held 6 bases outside the gene matches. The CDR3 spells CASSMAGGTSYEQYF. The DNA for the CDR3 is TGTGCCAGTAGTATGGCAGGGGGTACTTCCTACGAGCAGTACTTC.

This clone has just a few counts. The chain links TRBV28 to TRBJ2-5, with D perhaps given as TRBD1 or TRBD2 (6 bases each). V dropped 4 bases and J dropped 4 bases, with 16 bases sitting between them. The CDR3 loop spans 15 amino acids. Germline V CDR1 and CDR2: MDHEN, SYDVKM. Written as DNA, the CDR3 is TGTGCCAGCAGTTATCTTCTGGGGGGCGGAGAGACCCAGTACTTC. This codes for CASSYLLGGGETQYF. The whole variable domain, remainder taken from reference TRBV28 and TRBJ2-5, is DVKVTQSSRYLVKRTGEKVFLECVQDMDHENMFWYRQDPGLGLRLIYFSYDVKMKEKGDIPEGYSVSREKKERFSLILESASTNQTSMYLCASSYLLGGGETQYFGPGTRLLVL.

Remarks on this clone: A read error may be the cause here, since a much bigger clone is one base away. This sequence joins TRBV7-6 and TRBJ2-5; 7 bases align to TRBD1. The CDR3 has 13 amino acids. The V segment lost 5 bases and the J segment 5 bases; nucleotides outside the gene matches: 5. The germline CDR1 and CDR2 sequences are SGHVS and FNYEAQ. The CDR3 region has the DNA TGTGCCAGCAGCCTGGGACAGTTTGAGACCCAGTACTTC. It specifies CASSLGQFETQYF.

The sample holds many counts of this clone. The chain carries TRBV2 and TRBJ2-1, with D perhaps given as TRBD1 or TRBD2 (5 bases each). V lost 3 bases and J 4 bases, leaving 16 bases between the germline ends. The CDR3 covers 16 residues. CDR1 SNHLY and CDR2 FYNNEI come from the germline V gene. This CDR3 is CASSERAGLVYNEQFF. Here the CDR3 DNA reads TGTGCCAGCAGTGAGAGGGCAGGGCTTGTTTACAATGAGCAGTTCTTC.

This clone was seen more than once but under ten times. This chain connects TRBV3-1 to TRBJ1-2; TRBD1 might be the D (5 bases). The CDR3 length is 14 residues. From germline, CDR1 is LGHDT and CDR2 YNNKEL (reference sequence). Between the trimmed V and J ends, which lost 0 bases and 7 bases, there was a span of 12 bases. The CDR3 DNA follows: TGTGCCAGCAGCCAAGATTTGATCGGGGGTGGCTACACCTTC. This gives the protein CASSQDLIGGGYTF.

This clone was found many times. This chain uses TRBV19 with TRBJ2-1, with 11 bases matching TRBD1. There are 15 residues in the CDR3. V lost 4 bases, J lost 6 bases, and 5 bases stayed unmatched. The germline V gene encodes CDR1 LNHDA and CDR2 SQIVND (reference sequence). CDR3 protein: CASSRGGQGGNEQFF. Written as DNA, the CDR3 is TGTGCCAGTAGTAGGGGGGGACAGGGGGGCAATGAGCAGTTCTTC.

The sample holds many counts of this clone. The V call is TRBV13, the J call TRBJ2-3; 10 bases fit TRBD2. With 4 bases clipped from V and 3 bases from J, the junction kept 13 bases outside the gene matches. The CDR3 extends over 18 amino acids. Germline V gives CDR1 PRHDT, CDR2 FYEKMQ (reference sequence). CDR3 protein: CASSSLAGGGVWTDTQYF. In DNA, the CDR3 is TGTGCCAGCAGCTCTTTAGCGGGAGGAGGTGTATGGACAGATACGCAGTATTTT.

The gene calls are TRBV30 and TRBJ1-2, with 8 bases aligning to TRBD1. CDR3 size: 13 residues. CDR1 is GTSNPN, CDR2 SVGIG, per germline (reference sequence). V trimming: 5 bases; J trimming: 2 bases; junction bases outside the gene matches: 4. The chain's CDR3 is CAWRTGRNYGYTF. For the CDR3, the DNA is TGTGCCTGGCGGACAGGGCGCAACTATGGCTACACCTTC.